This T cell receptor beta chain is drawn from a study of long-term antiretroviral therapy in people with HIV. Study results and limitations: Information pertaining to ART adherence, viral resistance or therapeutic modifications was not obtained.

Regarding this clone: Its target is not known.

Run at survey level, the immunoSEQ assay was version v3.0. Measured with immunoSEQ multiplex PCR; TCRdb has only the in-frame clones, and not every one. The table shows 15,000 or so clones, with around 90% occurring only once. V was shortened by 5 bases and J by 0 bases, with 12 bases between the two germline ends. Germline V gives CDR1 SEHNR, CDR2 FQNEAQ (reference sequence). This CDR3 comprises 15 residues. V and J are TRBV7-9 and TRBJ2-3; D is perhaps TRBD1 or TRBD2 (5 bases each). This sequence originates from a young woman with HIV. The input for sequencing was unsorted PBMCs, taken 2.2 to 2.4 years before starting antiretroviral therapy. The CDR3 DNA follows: TGTGCCAGCAGCATTTGGGACGGGAGCACAGATACGCAGTATTTT. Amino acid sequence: CASSIWDGSTDTQYF. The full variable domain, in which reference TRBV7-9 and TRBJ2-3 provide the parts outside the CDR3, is DTGVSQNPRHKITKRGQNVTFRCDPISEHNRLYWYRQTLGQGPEFLTYFQNEAQLEKSRLLSDRFSAERPKGSFSTLEIQRTEQGDSAMYLCASSIWDGSTDTQYFGPGTRLTVL.